These 30 T cell receptor beta chains share one sample of origin, sequenced in a study of CD8+ T cells in alopecia areata. Sequencing used cDNA as its template, made by extracting RNA and reverse transcribing it. The protocol was immunoSEQ multiplex PCR, while the TCRdb copy is restricted to in-frame clones and leaves out a portion. The sample shows about 210,000 clones, over 60% of them seen only once. As for treatment: oral pan-JAK inhibitor, 5-10 mg twice daily. The sample was CD4+ T cells sorted from blood, taken at week 4, from a patient treated with tofacitinib. These receptors came from a human donor with alopecia areata.

The V call is TRBV7-9, the J call TRBJ2-5, with D possibly called TRBD1 or TRBD2 (5 bases each). The germline V gene encodes CDR1 SEHNR and CDR2 FQNEAQ (reference sequence). This CDR3 has 15 residues. V lost 5 bases to trimming and J lost 5 bases, with 18 bases between them. The CDR3 spells CASSLMGTGWETQYF. The CDR3, as DNA: TGTGCCAGCAGCCTGATGGGGACGGGATGGGAGACCCAGTACTTC.

This sequence joins TRBV7-9 and TRBJ1-1; 10 nucleotides match TRBD1. Germline lookup yields CDR1 SEHNR and CDR2 FQNEAQ (reference sequence). The V and J ends lost 5 bases and 1 base, in that order; junction bases with no gene match: 10. The CDR3 contains 17 residues. CDR3 region: CASSPRTGGLGNTEAFF. The CDR3 DNA reads TGTGCCAGCAGCCCCCGGACAGGGGGATTGGGGAACACTGAAGCTTTCTTT. The full variable domain, its missing parts supplied by reference TRBV7-9 and TRBJ1-1, is DTGVSQNPRHKITKRGQNVTFRCDPISEHNRLYWYRQTLGQGPEFLTYFQNEAQLEKSRLLSDRFSAERPKGSFSTLEIQRTEQGDSAMYLCASSPRTGGLGNTEAFFGQGTRLTVV.

The chain links TRBV7-2 to TRBJ2-4; 13 bases agree with TRBD2. This CDR3 spans 19 amino acids. Trimming at V came to 4 bases and at J to 0 bases, leaving 9 bases not matched to a gene. Germline lookup yields CDR1 SGHTA and CDR2 FQGNSA. The CDR3 here is CASSYGTSGTSPAKNIQYF. CDR3 DNA: TGTGCCAGCAGCTACGGGACTAGCGGGACCTCCCCAGCCAAAAACATTCAGTACTTC. Drawing the rest from reference TRBV7-2 and TRBJ2-4, the complete variable domain is GAGVSQSPSNKVTEKGKDVELRCDPISGHTALYWYRQSLGQGLEFLIYFQGNSAPDKSGLPSDRFSAERTGGSVSTLTIQRTQQEDSAVYLCASSYGTSGTSPAKNIQYFGAGTRLSVL.

The rearrangement joins TRBV9 to TRBJ1-2, with a weak D call TRBD1 (5 bases). CDR1 is SGDLS and CDR2 is YYNGEE in the germline V gene. The CDR3 length is 13 residues. Trimming took 7 bases from V and 4 from J, leaving 14 bases between them. The DNA for the CDR3 is TGTGCCAGCGGGGGTTCGGGTTTCTATGGCTACACCTTC. This translates into CASGGSGFYGYTF.

This clone appeared a few times. V gene TRBV15 combines with J gene TRBJ2-7; TRBD2 is a possible D gene (5 bases). Trimming pared 0 bases from V and 7 bases from J, leaving 10 bases between. This CDR3 is 13 amino acids long. Looked up from germline, CDR1 is LNHNV and CDR2 is YYDKDF (reference sequence). The CDR3 nucleotides are TGTGCCACCAGCAGAGATAGAGGGAGAGAGCAGTACTTC. This gives the protein CATSRDRGREQYF.

This chain joins TRBV5-1 and TRBJ2-7, with 9 nucleotides matching TRBD1. The V segment lost 4 bases and the J segment 2 bases; nucleotides outside the gene matches: 4. In germline, CDR1 is SGHRS, CDR2 YFSETQ. The CDR3 is 14 amino acids. The CDR3 loop reads CASSITGGPYEQYF. CDR3 DNA: TGCGCCAGCAGCATTACAGGGGGCCCCTACGAGCAGTACTTC.

The chain employs TRBV30 and TRBJ2-1; D unclear. The CDR3 totals 14 residues. CDR1 is GTSNPN, CDR2 SVGIG, per germline (reference sequence). The V end lost 1 base, the J end lost 0 bases, and 7 bases lay between the germline ends. The CDR3 loop is CAWSASNSYNEQFF. CDR3 nucleotides: TGTGCCTGGAGTGCTAGTAACTCCTACAATGAGCAGTTCTTC. Together with reference TRBV30 and TRBJ2-1, the CDR3 gives the full variable domain: SQTIHQWPATLVQPVGSPLSLECTVEGTSNPNLYWYRQAAGRGLQLLFYSVGIGQISSEVPQNLSASRPQDRQFILSSKKLLLSDSGFYLCAWSASNSYNEQFFGPGTRLTVL.

The chain combines TRBV25-1 with TRBJ2-3; the D gene is possibly TRBD2 (6 bases). V was pared by 6 bases and J by 0 bases, with 19 bases between. The CDR3 loop spans 17 amino acids. Looked up from germline, CDR1 is MGHDK and CDR2 is SYGVNS. The CDR3 spells CASSLNQARGSTDTQYF. In DNA form, the CDR3 reads TGTGCCAGCAGCCTCAATCAGGCGCGGGGAAGCACAGATACGCAGTATTTT.

This clone was seen a handful of times. The chain combines TRBV29-1 with TRBJ1-2, with D perhaps matching TRBD1 (5 bases). V lost 4 bases to trimming and J lost 5 bases, with 14 bases between them. The length of the CDR3 is 13 residues. Looked up from germline, CDR1 is SQVTM and CDR2 is ANQGSEA. CDR3 residues: CSVVGEARYGYTF. The CDR3 DNA sequence: TGCAGCGTTGTGGGGGAGGCTCGATATGGCTACACCTTC. The entire variable domain, with the rest obtained from reference TRBV29-1 and TRBJ1-2, is as follows: SAVISQKPSRDICQRGTSLTIQCQVDSQVTMMFWYRQQPGQSLTLIATANQGSEATYESGFVIDKFPISRPNLTFSTLTVSNMSPEDSSIYLCSVVGEARYGYTFGSGTRLTVV.

The chain uses TRBV21-1 and TRBJ2-7; the D call of TRBD2 is as the table states it, not checked on the DNA. TRBV21-1 corresponds to a pseudogene. The CDR3 has 16 amino acids. The CDR3 sequence: CASSKRGGHESYEQYF. The CDR3 coding sequence is TGTGCCAGCAGCAAAAGGGGGGGACACGAATCCTACGAGCAGTACTTC.

This clone occurred once. Other DNA sequences in this sample translate to the same CDR3. The J gene is TRBJ1-5, the V gene TRBV5-1, with D uncertain. Looked up from germline, CDR1 is SGHRS and CDR2 is YFSETQ. The CDR3 extends over 13 amino acids. The ends were cut back, 4 bases at V and 2 bases at J, with 7 bases in the middle. The CDR3: CASSPDGNQPQHF. Written as DNA, the CDR3 is TGCGCCAGCAGCCCCGACGGCAATCAGCCCCAGCATTTT.

The chain recombines TRBV10-3 with TRBJ1-5; possible D gene TRBD1, 6 bases. With 0 bases removed from V and 0 bases from J, the gap between germline ends came to 12 bases. The germline gives CDR1 ENHRY, CDR2 SYGVKD. The CDR3 length is 17 residues. CDR3: CAISESLQGGSNQPQHF. The DNA of the CDR3 is TGTGCCATCAGTGAGTCGTTACAAGGGGGTAGCAATCAGCCCCAGCATTTT.

The chain combines TRBV30 with TRBJ1-5; weak D call: TRBD1 (5 bases). This CDR3 comprises 13 residues. The V gene lost 5 bases and the J gene lost 4 bases, with 12 bases spanning the gap. From germline, CDR1 is GTSNPN and CDR2 SVGIG (reference sequence). CDR3 residues: CAWGFQGNQPQHF. The CDR3 bases are TGTGCCTGGGGATTTCAGGGAAATCAGCCCCAGCATTTT.

The chain has TRBV4-1 and TRBJ1-2; D is undetermined. The CDR3 is 13 residues long. CDR1 MGHRA and CDR2 YSYEKL come from the germline V gene. Trimming removed 0 bases at V and 7 bases at J, with 9 bases between. CDR3 coding DNA: TGCGCCAGCAGCCAAGAGGCGGTGGTTGGCTACACCTTC. Protein: CASSQEAVVGYTF.

The chain carries TRBV14 and TRBJ2-2; the D gene is possibly TRBD1 (7 bases). Trimming took off 0 bases at V and 3 bases at J, with 17 bases between the two ends. The germline V gene encodes CDR1 SGHDN and CDR2 FVKESK. This CDR3 spans 18 amino acids. CDR3 sequence (DNA): TGTGCCAGCAGCCAAGATGAGATGACAGGGACTTACACCGGGGAGCTGTTTTTT. It yields the protein CASSQDEMTGTYTGELFF.

Here the CDR3 DNA reads TGTGCCAGCAGCTTGTGGGGTCCTTCCCCAGAGACCCAGTACTTC. Its translation: CASSLWGPSPETQYF. The chain uses TRBV5-4 and TRBJ2-5; D unclear. This CDR3 is built from 15 residues. Trimming took 1 base from V and 4 from J, leaving 14 bases between them. The germline V gene has CDR1 SGHNT and CDR2 YYREEE (reference sequence).

Details on this clone: The sample contains more than one DNA sequence encoding this CDR3. In DNA form, the CDR3 reads TGTGCCAGCAGCTTAGCAGGGGGACACGAGCAGTACTTC. Protein: CASSLAGGHEQYF. The chain is built from TRBV7-9 and TRBJ2-7, with D possibly being TRBD1 (6 bases). The germline V and J ends were trimmed by 0 bases and 5 bases, with 8 bases remaining between them. The CDR3 covers 13 residues. The germline V gene has CDR1 SEHNR and CDR2 FQNEAQ (reference sequence).

The genes are TRBV15 and TRBJ2-6, with D tentatively TRBD2 (6 bases). V shed 0 bases and J shed 4 bases, with 13 bases lying between them. Germline loops: CDR1 LNHNV, CDR2 YYDKDF (reference sequence). The CDR3 runs 17 residues. CDR3 region: CATSRDARGPGANVLTF. CDR3 coding DNA: TGTGCCACCAGCAGAGATGCGCGGGGACCCGGGGCCAACGTCCTGACTTTC. The variable domain in full, with the rest retrieved from reference TRBV15 and TRBJ2-6, is DAMVIQNPRYQVTQFGKPVTLSCSQTLNHNVMYWYQQKSSQAPKLLFHYYDKDFNNEADTPDNFQSRRPNTSFCFLDIRSPGLGDTAMYLCATSRDARGPGANVLTFGAGSRLTVL.

In nucleotides, the CDR3 is TGTGCCAGCACGGGGGCAAACCAAGAGACCCAGTACTTC. It yields the protein CASTGANQETQYF. J is TRBJ2-5 and V is TRBV7-9, with D perhaps assigned TRBD1 or TRBD2 (6 bases each). The germline V gene encodes CDR1 SEHNR and CDR2 FQNEAQ (reference sequence). V lost 7 bases to trimming and J lost 0 bases, with 9 bases between them. This CDR3 contains 13 residues. The full variable domain, its missing parts supplied by reference TRBV7-9 and TRBJ2-5, is DTGVSQNPRHKITKRGQNVTFRCDPISEHNRLYWYRQTLGQGPEFLTYFQNEAQLEKSRLLSDRFSAERPKGSFSTLEIQRTEQGDSAMYLCASTGANQETQYFGPGTRLLVL.

This chain uses TRBV28 with TRBJ1-2; 11 bases fit TRBD1. CDR3 length: 19 residues. The junction had 19 bases not matched to a gene; V was cut back by 6 bases and J by 4 bases. The germline V gene has CDR1 MDHEN and CDR2 SYDVKM. This CDR3 is CASSPLLGQGAGWAYGYTF. CDR3 bases: TGTGCCAGCAGCCCTTTGTTAGGACAGGGGGCGGGATGGGCCTATGGCTACACCTTC.

A word on this clone: Sequence at one end of the junction differs from germline and may be a read error. This sequence joins TRBV7-7 and TRBJ2-2, with a possible D match to TRBD2 (6 bases). This CDR3 has 17 amino acids. Germline CDR1 SSHAT, CDR2 FNYEAQ (reference sequence). The CDR3: CASSPRRGGENTGELFF. CDR3 DNA sequence: TGTGCTAGCAGCCCCCGGAGGGGCGGGGAGAACACCGGGGAGCTGTTTTTT.

This clone has only a few counts. The CDR3 sequence: CASSPRTGPYEQYF. CDR3 coding DNA: TGTGCCAGCAGTCCTCGGACGGGTCCCTACGAGCAGTACTTC. The V gene is TRBV14, the J gene TRBJ2-7; no firm D call. The CDR3 sequence is 14 residues long. CDR1 is SGHDN and CDR2 is FVKESK in the germline V gene. Trimming cost V 6 bases and J 2 bases, with 14 bases left between them.

The DNA for the CDR3 is TGTGCCAGCAGCCGCGAAGGGGGACTCTATGGCTACACCTTC. Amino acids: CASSREGGLYGYTF. The chain has TRBV4-2 and TRBJ1-2, with D maybe TRBD1 (6 bases). The germline V and J ends were trimmed by 4 bases and 4 bases, with 13 bases remaining between them. The CDR3 sequence is 14 residues long. The germline V gene encodes CDR1 LGHNA and CDR2 YNFKEQ.

V is TRBV11-2 and J is TRBJ2-7; tentative D call: TRBD1 (5 bases). Germline V gene lookup returns CDR1 SGHAT and CDR2 FQNNGV. Trimming cost V 5 bases and J 1 base, with 15 bases left between them. This CDR3 contains 15 residues. DNA of the CDR3: TGTGCCAGCAGCCCAAGGGGCGGTTTATCCTACGAGCAGTACTTC. Its translation: CASSPRGGLSYEQYF.

This clone was counted once. DNA of the CDR3: TGTGCCAGCATTATCGGGCCATATAGCAATCAGCCCCAGCATTTT. It yields the protein CASIIGPYSNQPQHF. V and J are TRBV6-1 and TRBJ1-5; no reliable D call. The CDR3 runs to 15 residues. Trimming removed 7 bases from V and 0 bases from J, with 13 bases in between. The germline V gene encodes CDR1 MNHNS and CDR2 SASEGT.

The rearrangement joins TRBV5-1 to TRBJ1-6; 8 positions match TRBD1. After removal of 5 bases from V and 10 bases from J, the junction contained 8 bases not matched to a gene. The CDR3 consists of 14 residues. The germline V gene encodes CDR1 SGHRS and CDR2 YFSETQ. In DNA, the CDR3 is TGCGCCAGCAGGGAGGCGGGACAGGCCTCACCCCTCCACTTT. Translation: CASREAGQASPLHF. The full variable domain, with the rest looked up from reference TRBV5-1 and TRBJ1-6, is KAGVTQTPRYLIKTRGQQVTLSCSPISGHRSVSWYQQTPGQGLQFLFEYFSETQRNKGNFPGRFSGRQFSNSRSEMNVSTLELGDSALYLCASREAGQASPLHFGNGTRLTVT.

The J gene is TRBJ2-3, the V gene TRBV5-1; D remains unclear. Trimming took 1 base from V and 1 from J, leaving 7 bases between them. The CDR3 length is 14 residues. Germline assignment: CDR1 SGHRS and CDR2 YFSETQ. The CDR3 loop reads CASSLLLGTDTQYF. The CDR3 coding sequence is TGCGCCAGCAGCTTGTTGTTAGGCACAGATACGCAGTATTTT.

The CDR3 DNA reads as TGTGCCTGGAGTGTGGGACAGCATAATTCACCCCTCCACTTT. This translates into CAWSVGQHNSPLHF. The gene calls are TRBV30 and TRBJ1-6, with 7 bases fitting TRBD1. Germline-derived CDR1 and CDR2 are GTSNPN and SVGIG (reference sequence). Germline trimming cut 0 bases from V and 5 bases from J; bases unmatched to any gene: 1. This CDR3 region has 14 residues.

The J gene is TRBJ1-2, the V gene TRBV7-2, with D uncertain. The V end lost 1 base, the J end lost 8 bases, and 5 bases lay between the germline ends. The CDR3 contains 11 residues. CDR1 and CDR2 from the germline V gene are SGHTA and FQGNSA. The CDR3, as DNA: TGTGCCAGCAGCTTAGTGCGCGGCTACACCTTC. It is translated as CASSLVRGYTF.

The genes are TRBV14 and TRBJ2-3, with unresolved D. The V gene's germline CDR1 is SGHDN and CDR2 FVKESK. V shed 2 bases and J shed 3 bases, with 9 bases lying between them. The CDR3 has 14 amino acids. The CDR3: CASSQQDRTDTQYF. The CDR3 DNA follows: TGTGCCAGCAGCCAACAGGACCGGACAGATACGCAGTATTTT.